These T cell receptor beta chains were read from a single sample in a study of identical twins. TCRdb re-called the 5' RACE reads through MiXCR, storing one row per CDR3 protein. The table has hundreds of thousands of distinct CDR3 sequences, roughly 20% seen once. This sample was shared with a second study, whose subject was T cells expressing NK-cell markers.

Sequencing used PBMCs. The receptor source for this set is a woman aged 18-29 years in good health. Both conserved end residues are part of each CDR3. The order of the fields is V gene, D gene, clone size, J gene, CDR3 protein, CDR3 DNA. D genes are given only for firm matches. For some rows the clone size is stated as once, few or many, or as a class when expanded; others skip it.

>TRBV12-3/TRBV12-4|NA|NA|TRBJ2-2
CADSVGTLNTGELFF
TGTGCCGACTCGGTAGGGACTCTGAACACCGGGGAGCTGTTTTTT
>TRBV12-3/TRBV12-4|NA|NA|TRBJ2-7
CASASPWDEQYF
TGTGCCAGCGCTAGCCCCTGGGACGAGCAGTACTTC
>TRBV5-6|TRBD2|NA|TRBJ2-7
CASSWGAGLAGLGQEQYF
TGTGCCAGCAGCTGGGGAGCGGGACTAGCGGGATTAGGGCAGGAGCAGTACTTC
>TRBV5-1|TRBD2|many|TRBJ2-3
CASSLERGDTDTQYF
TGCGCCAGCAGCTTGGAGCGGGGGGACACAGATACGCAGTATTTT
>TRBV20-1|NA|NA|TRBJ2-3
CSARGSTRGADTQYF
TGCAGTGCTAGAGGCTCGACCCGGGGAGCAGATACGCAGTATTTT
>TRBV10-3|NA|few|TRBJ1-6
CAIKASQGPNSPLHF
TGTGCCATCAAGGCCAGCCAGGGACCTAATTCACCCCTCCACTTT
>TRBV24-1|NA|few|TRBJ2-1
CATAPGNTGWVNEQFF
TGTGCCACCGCCCCCGGTAATACAGGGTGGGTCAATGAGCAGTTCTTC
>TRBV11-3|NA|NA|TRBJ2-3
CASSFRSPSTDTQYF
TGTGCCAGCAGCTTTCGGTCCCCTAGCACAGATACGCAGTATTTT
>TRBV20-1|NA|NA|TRBJ1-1
CSAMDSYTEAFF
TGCAGTGCTATGGACAGTTACACTGAAGCTTTCTTT
>TRBV20-1|NA|many|TRBJ1-1
CSATGPENTEAFF
TGCAGTGCCACAGGGCCAGAGAACACTGAAGCTTTCTTT
>TRBV6-5|NA|NA|TRBJ2-7
CASRYRLGAVYEQYF
TGTGCCAGCAGATATCGGCTTGGGGCAGTCTACGAGCAGTACTTC
>TRBV28|TRBD2|NA|TRBJ2-1
CASSPGLGLLFEQFF
TGTGCCAGCAGTCCGGGACTAGGGCTCCTATTTGAGCAGTTCTTC
>TRBV12-3/TRBV12-4|TRBD1|NA|TRBJ1-2
CASSFFRQGLGGYTF
TGTGCCAGCAGTTTCTTTAGACAGGGCCTCGGTGGCTATACCTTC
>TRBV9|TRBD1|NA|TRBJ2-7
CASSVQPTGQGPQYF
TGTGCCAGCAGCGTCCAGCCGACAGGGCAAGGCCCTCAGTACTTC
>TRBV6-2/TRBV6-3|NA|NA|TRBJ2-7
CASSYFTGTTRPYEQYF
TGTGCCAGCAGTTACTTTACCGGGACCACAAGACCCTACGAGCAGTACTTC
>TRBV20-1|NA|NA|TRBJ1-5
CSARDRRGRQPQHF
TGCAGTGCTAGAGATCGAAGGGGCCGGCAGCCCCAGCATTTT
>TRBV7-2|NA|NA|TRBJ1-3
CASSFAFSFSGNTIYF
TGTGCCAGCAGCTTCGCCTTTTCCTTCTCTGGAAACACCATATATTTT
>TRBV20-1|TRBD1|few|TRBJ2-7
CSASDRGGLYEQYF
TGCAGTGCGAGTGACAGGGGGGGGCTCTACGAGCAGTACTTC
>TRBV20-1|NA|few|TRBJ2-1
CSASPTRRADNEQFF
TGCAGTGCTAGCCCTACCAGGCGAGCGGACAATGAGCAGTTCTTC
>TRBV5-1|NA|few|TRBJ1-2
CASAGFSGGQGYTF
TGCGCCAGCGCAGGGTTCTCTGGCGGTCAAGGCTACACCTTC
>TRBV6-2/TRBV6-3|NA|NA|TRBJ2-1
CASSYSNSNEQFF
TGTGCCAGCAGTTACTCGAACTCCAATGAGCAGTTCTTC
>TRBV27|TRBD1|few|TRBJ2-7
CASSRVTGGSYEQYF
TGTGCCAGCAGTCGGGTGACAGGGGGATCCTACGAGCAGTACTTC
>TRBV20-1|NA|NA|TRBJ2-7
CSGRSSSYEQYF
TGCAGTGGGCGGTCCAGCTCCTACGAGCAGTACTTC
>TRBV24-1|NA|few|TRBJ2-7
CATSDSDRPYEQYF
TGTGCCACCAGTGACAGTGACAGACCCTACGAGCAGTACTTC
>TRBV7-8|NA|NA|TRBJ2-3
CASSPTRWSTDTQYF
TGTGCCAGCAGCCCGACTAGGTGGAGCACAGATACGCAGTATTTT
>TRBV20-1|NA|NA|TRBJ2-7
CSASETAAREQYF
TGCAGTGCTAGCGAGACTGCGGCCAGGGAGCAGTACTTC
>TRBV10-3|NA|NA|TRBJ1-2
CAINRDGNYGYTF
TGTGCCATCAATCGGGACGGAAACTATGGCTACACCTTC
>TRBV29-1|NA|few|TRBJ2-3
CSVEAGDTQYF
TGCAGCGTTGAAGCAGGAGATACGCAGTATTTT
>TRBV5-8|TRBD1|NA|TRBJ2-6
CDSCLTDRGLSGANVLTF
TGTGACAGCTGCCTCACCGACAGGGGGCTCTCTGGGGCCAACGTCCTGACTTTC